The 13 T cell receptor beta chains below come from one sample, sequenced in a study of cytomegalovirus exposure and HLA in healthy donors. Primers for the PCR totalled 60 Vbeta and 13 Jbeta. Generated by immunoSEQ multiplex PCR, the TCRdb table keeps only in-frame clones and is missing some. Here the sample spans around 180,000 clones, about 85% being singletons. Sequencing was performed on PBMCs. These TCRs come from a woman aged 50 to 60 in good health and CMV-seronegative.

This clone was seen just once. The chain has TRBV28 and TRBJ2-7; D may be TRBD2 (5 bases). Germline loops: CDR1 MDHEN, CDR2 SYDVKM. The CDR3 totals 11 residues. The V end was cut by 3 bases, the J end by 9 bases, with 9 bases between. The CDR3: CASSLGRGQYF. The CDR3 DNA follows: TGTGCCAGCAGTTTGGGCCGGGGGCAGTACTTC.

The V call is TRBV27, the J call TRBJ2-7, with 7 bases identical to TRBD2. Germline V CDR1 and CDR2: MNHEY, SMNVEV (reference sequence). The CDR3 runs 13 residues. The V and J ends lost 8 bases and 2 bases, in that order; junction bases with no gene match: 6. As DNA, the CDR3 is TGTGCCAGCGGGCGGGGGACGGCCTACGAGCAGTACTTC. Its translation is CASGRGTAYEQYF.

The chain recombines TRBV15 with TRBJ2-1; D gene unclear. V lost 0 bases, J lost 10 bases, and 7 bases lay in between. CDR1 is LNHNV, CDR2 YYDKDF, per germline (reference sequence). This CDR3 has 12 residues. The CDR3 nucleotides read TGTGCCACCAGCAGAGACTGGCGGGAGCAGTTCTTC. Translating gives CATSRDWREQFF.

With regard to this clone: Other DNA sequences in this sample translate to the same CDR3. The chain has TRBV5-6 and TRBJ2-5, with TRBD2 matching over 8 bases. Looked up from germline, CDR1 is SGHDT and CDR2 is YYEEEE. Germline trimming cut 5 bases from V and 1 base from J; bases unmatched to any gene: 16. CDR3 length equals 18 residues. The CDR3 DNA sequence: TGTGCCAGCAGTCCCTCGGTCGGGGGGGGAGGCTTCCAAGAGACCCAGTACTTC. Protein sequence: CASSPSVGGGGFQETQYF.

The chain links TRBV7-3 to TRBJ2-3; the D gene is possibly TRBD2 (5 bases). Germline assignment: CDR1 SGHTA and CDR2 FQGTGA. Trimming removed 3 bases at V and 2 bases at J, with 12 bases between. CDR3 length: 15 residues. The DNA for the CDR3 is TGTGCCAGCAGCTTTTGGGCGGGCAACACAGATACGCAGTATTTT. Its translation is CASSFWAGNTDTQYF.

This chain joins TRBV7-2 and TRBJ2-7; D unresolved. V lost 3 bases and J 0 bases, leaving 9 bases between the germline ends. This CDR3 is 14 amino acids long. CDR1 is SGHTA, CDR2 FQGNSA, per germline. The CDR3 bases are TGTGCCAGCAGCTTTGACTCCCTCTCCTACGAGCAGTACTTC. Encoded protein: CASSFDSLSYEQYF.

J is TRBJ1-2 and V is TRBV7-9; 9 bases fit TRBD1. V lost 7 bases and J lost 2; bases outside the gene matches: 5. From germline, CDR1 is SEHNR and CDR2 FQNEAQ (reference sequence). CDR3 length: 14 amino acids. The CDR3 DNA reads TGTGCCAGCACCCCAGGACAGGGGAACTATGGCTACACCTTC. It codes for CASTPGQGNYGYTF.

The chain recombines TRBV7-3 with TRBJ2-3, with TRBD2 matching 8 bases. Germline-derived CDR1 and CDR2 are SGHTA and FQGTGA. Germline trimming cut 2 bases from V and 4 bases from J; bases unmatched to any gene: 8. This CDR3 region has 16 residues. Here the CDR3 reads CASSLGTSFEPDTQYF. CDR3 bases: TGTGCCAGCAGCTTAGGGACTAGTTTTGAGCCAGATACGCAGTATTTT.

This clone was seen only a few times. This sequence joins TRBV7-2 and TRBJ1-2; 8 bases agree with TRBD1. CDR3 size: 14 residues. Looked up from germline, CDR1 is SGHTA and CDR2 is FQGNSA. The V segment lost 5 bases and the J segment 8 bases; nucleotides outside the gene matches: 10. CDR3 DNA: TGTGCCAGCAGCGGACGGACAGGGCGCGGGGGCTACACCTTC. Translated: CASSGRTGRGGYTF.

This clone was recorded a few times. This chain connects TRBV2 to TRBJ2-7; D not resolved. Germline lookup yields CDR1 SNHLY and CDR2 FYNNEI. The CDR3 runs to 11 residues. Trimming removed 7 bases from V and 3 bases from J, with 7 bases in between. CDR3 amino acids: CASTRYYEQYF. As DNA, the CDR3 is TGTGCCAGCACTAGATACTACGAGCAGTACTTC.

The chain recombines TRBV18 with TRBJ1-5; TRBD1 matches at 7 bases. This CDR3 contains 15 residues. Germline-derived CDR1 and CDR2 are KGHSH and LQKENI. With 5 bases clipped from V and 1 base from J, the junction kept 5 bases outside the gene matches. This CDR3 is CASSRQGLSNQPQHF. The DNA of the CDR3 is TGTGCCAGCTCAAGACAGGGTTTGAGCAATCAGCCCCAGCATTTT.

The CDR3 DNA reads as TGTGCCAGCCTAGACAGGCCTTCTGGGGCCAACGTCCTGACTTTC. Its protein product is CASLDRPSGANVLTF. The chain couples TRBV19 to TRBJ2-6, with D possibly TRBD1 on 6 matching bases. The CDR3 is 15 residues long. Trimming stripped 9 bases from V and 1 base from J, with 13 bases between. Looked up from germline, CDR1 is LNHDA and CDR2 is SQIVND (reference sequence).

V is TRBV5-1 and J is TRBJ1-2; possibly TRBD1 for D (5 bases). The CDR3 runs 17 residues. In germline, CDR1 is SGHRS, CDR2 YFSETQ. With 1 base removed from V and 3 bases from J, the gap between germline ends came to 19 bases. CDR3 bases: TGCGCCAGCAGCTTGTTCAGGGTCCGGCCCTATGACTATGGCTACACCTTC. This encodes CASSLFRVRPYDYGYTF.